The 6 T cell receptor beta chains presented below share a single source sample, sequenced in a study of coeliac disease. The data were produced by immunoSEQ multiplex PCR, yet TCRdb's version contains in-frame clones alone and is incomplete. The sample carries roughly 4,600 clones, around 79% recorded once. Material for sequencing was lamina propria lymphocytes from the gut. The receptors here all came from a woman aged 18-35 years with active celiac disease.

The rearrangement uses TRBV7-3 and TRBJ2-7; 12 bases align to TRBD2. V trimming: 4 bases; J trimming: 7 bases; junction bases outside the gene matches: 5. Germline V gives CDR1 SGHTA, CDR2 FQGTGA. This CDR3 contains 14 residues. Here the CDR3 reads CASSSSGGAGEQYF. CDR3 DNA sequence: TGTGCCAGCAGCTCTAGCGGGGGGGCAGGGGAGCAGTACTTC.

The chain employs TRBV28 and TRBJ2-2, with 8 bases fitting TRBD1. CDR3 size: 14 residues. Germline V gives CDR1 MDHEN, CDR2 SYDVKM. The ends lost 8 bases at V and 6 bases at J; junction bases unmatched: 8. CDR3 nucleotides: TGTGCCAGCCGAACAGGGGGAGGCCCCGGGGAGCTGTTTTTT. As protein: CASRTGGGPGELFF.

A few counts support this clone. The CDR3 loop reads CSVEAYWTSGEGTDTQYF. CDR3 nucleotide sequence: TGCAGCGTTGAAGCCTACTGGACTAGCGGAGAGGGCACAGATACGCAGTATTTT. This sequence joins TRBV29-1 and TRBJ2-3; 10 bases are a match to TRBD2. CDR1 SQVTM and CDR2 ANQGSEA come from the germline V gene. V dropped 1 base and J dropped 1; count of bases not matched to a gene: 11. The CDR3 is 18 amino acids.

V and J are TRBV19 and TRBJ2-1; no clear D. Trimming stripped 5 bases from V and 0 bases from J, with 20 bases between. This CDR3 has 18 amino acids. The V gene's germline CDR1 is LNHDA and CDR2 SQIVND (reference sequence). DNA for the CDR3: TGTGCCAGTAGTCCATACCTAGTTTGGGTCGACTCCTACAATGAGCAGTTCTTC. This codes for CASSPYLVWVDSYNEQFF.

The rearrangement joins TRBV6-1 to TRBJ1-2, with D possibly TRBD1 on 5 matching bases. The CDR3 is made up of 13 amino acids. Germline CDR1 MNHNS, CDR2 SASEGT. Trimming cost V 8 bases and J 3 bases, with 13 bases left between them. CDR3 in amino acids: CASVTRGYYGYTF. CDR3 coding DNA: TGTGCCAGCGTCACTCGGGGGTACTATGGCTACACCTTC.

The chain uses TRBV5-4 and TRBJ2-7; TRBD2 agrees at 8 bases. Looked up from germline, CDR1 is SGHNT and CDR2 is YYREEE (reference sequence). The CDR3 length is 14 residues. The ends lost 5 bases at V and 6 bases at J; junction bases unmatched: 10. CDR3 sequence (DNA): TGTGCCAGCAGTAAAACGGGGGGGCCTCTCGAGCAGTACTTC. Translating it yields CASSKTGGPLEQYF.